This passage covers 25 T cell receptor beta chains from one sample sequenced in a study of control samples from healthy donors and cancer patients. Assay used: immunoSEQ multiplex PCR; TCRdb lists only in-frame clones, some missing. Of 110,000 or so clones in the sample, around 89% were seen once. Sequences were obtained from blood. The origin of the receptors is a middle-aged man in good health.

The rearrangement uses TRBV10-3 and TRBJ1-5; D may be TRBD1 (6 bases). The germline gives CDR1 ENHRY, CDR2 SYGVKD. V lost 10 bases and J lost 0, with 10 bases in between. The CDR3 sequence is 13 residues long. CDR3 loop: CATHRDSNQPQHF. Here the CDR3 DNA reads TGTGCCACCCACAGGGATAGCAATCAGCCCCAGCATTTT.

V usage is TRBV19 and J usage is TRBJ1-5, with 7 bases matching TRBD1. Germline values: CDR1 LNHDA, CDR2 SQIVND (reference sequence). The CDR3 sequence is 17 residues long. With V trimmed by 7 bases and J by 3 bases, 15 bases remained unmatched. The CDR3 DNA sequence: TGTGCCAGTATTCCCTACGCAGGGGGAGATAACAATCAGCCCCAGCATTTT. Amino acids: CASIPYAGGDNNQPQHF.

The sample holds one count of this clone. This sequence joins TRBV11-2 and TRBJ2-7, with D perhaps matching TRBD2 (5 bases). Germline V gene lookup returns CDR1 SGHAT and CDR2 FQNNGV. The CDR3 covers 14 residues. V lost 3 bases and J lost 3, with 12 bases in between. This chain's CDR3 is CASSFRGDYYEQYF. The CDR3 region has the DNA TGTGCCAGCAGCTTCCGGGGAGACTACTACGAGCAGTACTTC.

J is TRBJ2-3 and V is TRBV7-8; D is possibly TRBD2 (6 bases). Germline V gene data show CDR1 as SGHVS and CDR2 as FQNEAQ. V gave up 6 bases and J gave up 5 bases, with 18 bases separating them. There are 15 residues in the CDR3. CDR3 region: CASRPTSSRGDTQYF. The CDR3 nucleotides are TGTGCCAGCAGACCAACTAGCTCGCGAGGAGATACGCAGTATTTT.

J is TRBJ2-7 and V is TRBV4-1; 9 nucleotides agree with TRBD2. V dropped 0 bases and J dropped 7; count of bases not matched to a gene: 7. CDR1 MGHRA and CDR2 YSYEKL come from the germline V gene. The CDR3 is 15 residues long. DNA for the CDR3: TGCGCCAGCAGCCAAGAAGGCGGGGGGGCTGGGGAGCAGTACTTC. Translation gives CASSQEGGGAGEQYF.

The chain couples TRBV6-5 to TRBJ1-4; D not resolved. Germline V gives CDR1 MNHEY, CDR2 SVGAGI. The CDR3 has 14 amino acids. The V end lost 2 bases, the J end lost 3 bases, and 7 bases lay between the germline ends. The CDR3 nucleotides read TGTGCCAGCAGTTACACGCCTTCTAATGAAAAACTGTTTTTT. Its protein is CASSYTPSNEKLFF.

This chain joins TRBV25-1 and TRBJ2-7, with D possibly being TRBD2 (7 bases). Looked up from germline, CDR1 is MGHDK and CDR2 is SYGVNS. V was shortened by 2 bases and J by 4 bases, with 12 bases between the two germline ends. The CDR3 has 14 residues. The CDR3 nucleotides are TGTGCCAGCAGTGAAGCGGGGGCGAGGTACGAGCAGTACTTC. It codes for CASSEAGARYEQYF.

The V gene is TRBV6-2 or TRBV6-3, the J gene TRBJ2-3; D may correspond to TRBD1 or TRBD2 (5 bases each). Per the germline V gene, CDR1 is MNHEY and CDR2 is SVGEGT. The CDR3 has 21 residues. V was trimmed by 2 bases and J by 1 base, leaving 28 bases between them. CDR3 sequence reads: CASSYAVGTQGSPHRTDTQYF. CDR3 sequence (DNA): TGTGCCAGCAGTTACGCGGTCGGGACCCAAGGGAGCCCACACCGCACAGATACGCAGTATTTT.

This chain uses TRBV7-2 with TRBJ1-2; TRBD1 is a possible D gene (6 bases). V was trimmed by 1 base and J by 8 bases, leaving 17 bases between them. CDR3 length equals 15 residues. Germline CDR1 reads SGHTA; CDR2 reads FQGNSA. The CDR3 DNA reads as TGTGCCAGCAGCTTAGTGTCCAGGGGAGGATCGGGCTACACCTTC. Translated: CASSLVSRGGSGYTF.

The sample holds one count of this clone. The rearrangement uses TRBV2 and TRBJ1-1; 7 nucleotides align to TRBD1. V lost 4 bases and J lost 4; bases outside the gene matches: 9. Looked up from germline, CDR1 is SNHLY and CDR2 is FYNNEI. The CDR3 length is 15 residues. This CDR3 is CASSGPATGTTEAFF. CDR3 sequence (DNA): TGTGCCAGCAGTGGACCGGCGACAGGGACCACTGAAGCTTTCTTT.

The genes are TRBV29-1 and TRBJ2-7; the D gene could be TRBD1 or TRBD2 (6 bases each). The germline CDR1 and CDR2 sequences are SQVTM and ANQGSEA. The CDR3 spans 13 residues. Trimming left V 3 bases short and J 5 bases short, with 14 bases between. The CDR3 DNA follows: TGCAGCGTTGAGGTACCCGGGGGCGACGAGCAGTACTTC. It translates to CSVEVPGGDEQYF.

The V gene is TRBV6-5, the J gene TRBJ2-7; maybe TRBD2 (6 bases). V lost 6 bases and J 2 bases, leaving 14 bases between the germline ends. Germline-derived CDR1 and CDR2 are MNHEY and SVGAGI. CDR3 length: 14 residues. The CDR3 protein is CASRPGTGTYEQYF. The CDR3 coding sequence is TGTGCCAGCAGGCCCGGGACTGGAACCTACGAGCAGTACTTC.

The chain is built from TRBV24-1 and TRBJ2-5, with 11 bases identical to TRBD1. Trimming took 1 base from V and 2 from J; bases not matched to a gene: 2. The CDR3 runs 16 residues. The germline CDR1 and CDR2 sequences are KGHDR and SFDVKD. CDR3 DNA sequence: TGTGCCACCAGTGATTTTGGGACAGGGGGGCAAGAGACCCAGTACTTC. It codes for CATSDFGTGGQETQYF.

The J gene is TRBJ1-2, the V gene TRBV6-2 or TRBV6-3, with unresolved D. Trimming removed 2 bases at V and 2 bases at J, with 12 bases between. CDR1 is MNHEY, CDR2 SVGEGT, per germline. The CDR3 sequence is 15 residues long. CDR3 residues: CASSYGRGLNYGYTF. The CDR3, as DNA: TGTGCCAGCAGTTACGGTAGAGGGCTGAACTATGGCTACACCTTC.

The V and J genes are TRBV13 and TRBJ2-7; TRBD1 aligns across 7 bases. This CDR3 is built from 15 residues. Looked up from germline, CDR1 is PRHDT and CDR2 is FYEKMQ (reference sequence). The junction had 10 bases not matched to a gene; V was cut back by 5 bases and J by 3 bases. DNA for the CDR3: TGTGCCAGCAGCCAACGACAGGGCTTGGTCTACGAGCAGTACTTC. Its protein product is CASSQRQGLVYEQYF. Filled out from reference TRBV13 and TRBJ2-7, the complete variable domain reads AAGVIQSPRHLIKEKRETATLKCYPIPRHDTVYWYQQGPGQDPQFLISFYEKMQSDKGSIPDRFSAQQFSDYHSELNMSSLELGDSALYFCASSQRQGLVYEQYFGPGTRLTVT.

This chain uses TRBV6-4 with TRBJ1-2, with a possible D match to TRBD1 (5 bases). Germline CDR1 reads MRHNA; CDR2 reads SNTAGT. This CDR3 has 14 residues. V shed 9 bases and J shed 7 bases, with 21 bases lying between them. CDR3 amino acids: CASSTGGGTPGYTF. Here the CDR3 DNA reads TGTGCCAGTTCTACCGGGGGAGGGACGCCTGGCTACACCTTC.

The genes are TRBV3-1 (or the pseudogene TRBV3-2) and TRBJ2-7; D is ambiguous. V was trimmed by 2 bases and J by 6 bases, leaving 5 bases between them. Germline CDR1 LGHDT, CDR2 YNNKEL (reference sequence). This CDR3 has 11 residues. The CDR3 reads CASSQRSEQYF. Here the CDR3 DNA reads TGTGCCAGCAGCCAACGGAGCGAGCAGTACTTC.

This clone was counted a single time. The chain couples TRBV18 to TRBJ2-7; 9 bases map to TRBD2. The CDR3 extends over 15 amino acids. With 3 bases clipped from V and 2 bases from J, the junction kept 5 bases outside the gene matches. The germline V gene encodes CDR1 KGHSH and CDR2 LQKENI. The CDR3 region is CASSPPGLAAYEQYF. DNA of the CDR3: TGTGCCAGCTCACCTCCGGGACTAGCAGCCTACGAGCAGTACTTC.

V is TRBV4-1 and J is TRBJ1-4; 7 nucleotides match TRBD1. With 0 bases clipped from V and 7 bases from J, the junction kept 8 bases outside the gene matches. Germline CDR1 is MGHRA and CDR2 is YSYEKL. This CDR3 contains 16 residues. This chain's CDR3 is CASSQDSRGLPEKLFF. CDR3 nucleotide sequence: TGCGCCAGCAGCCAAGATTCGAGGGGGCTACCTGAAAAACTGTTTTTT.

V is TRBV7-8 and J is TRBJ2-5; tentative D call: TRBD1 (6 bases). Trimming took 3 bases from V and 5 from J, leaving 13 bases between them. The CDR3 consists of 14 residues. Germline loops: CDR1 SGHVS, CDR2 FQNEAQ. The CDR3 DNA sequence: TGTGCCAGCAGCTTGCTCCAGGGGCGGGAGACCCAGTACTTC. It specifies CASSLLQGRETQYF.

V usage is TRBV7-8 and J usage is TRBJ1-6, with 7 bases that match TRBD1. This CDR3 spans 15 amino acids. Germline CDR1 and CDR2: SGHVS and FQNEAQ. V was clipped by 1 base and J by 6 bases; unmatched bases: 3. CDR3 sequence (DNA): TGTGCCAGCAGCTTAGAGTCAGGGGGTAATTCACCCCTCCACTTT. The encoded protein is CASSLESGGNSPLHF.

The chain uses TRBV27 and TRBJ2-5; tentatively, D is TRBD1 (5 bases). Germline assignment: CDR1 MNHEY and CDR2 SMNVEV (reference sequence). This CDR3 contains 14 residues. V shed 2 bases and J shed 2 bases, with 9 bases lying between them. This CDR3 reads CASSLGAAQETQYF. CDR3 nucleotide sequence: TGTGCCAGCAGTTTAGGGGCAGCTCAAGAGACCCAGTACTTC.

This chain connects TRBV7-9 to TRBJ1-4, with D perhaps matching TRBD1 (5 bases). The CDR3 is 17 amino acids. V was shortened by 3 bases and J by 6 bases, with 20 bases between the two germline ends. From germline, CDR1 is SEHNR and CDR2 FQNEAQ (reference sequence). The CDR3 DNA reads TGTGCCAGCAGCTTCACAGGAAGCGGGAGGAGCGATGAAAAACTGTTTTTT. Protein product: CASSFTGSGRSDEKLFF.

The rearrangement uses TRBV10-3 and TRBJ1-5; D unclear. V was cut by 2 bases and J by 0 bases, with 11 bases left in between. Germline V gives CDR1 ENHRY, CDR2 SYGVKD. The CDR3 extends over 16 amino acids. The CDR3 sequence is CAISERVGNSNQPQHF. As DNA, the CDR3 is TGTGCCATCAGTGAGAGGGTCGGCAATAGCAATCAGCCCCAGCATTTT.

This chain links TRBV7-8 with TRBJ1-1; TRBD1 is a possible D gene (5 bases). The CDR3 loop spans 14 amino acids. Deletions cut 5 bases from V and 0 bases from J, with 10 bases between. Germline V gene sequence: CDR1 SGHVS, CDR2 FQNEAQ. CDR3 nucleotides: TGTGCCAGCAGCCCGGGACGGCTGAACACTGAAGCTTTCTTT. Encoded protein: CASSPGRLNTEAFF.